This TCR beta chain was sequenced in a study of Graves' ophthalmopathy and Graves' hyperthyroidism. Study-level information: Before any treatment, peripheral blood was taken at the initial diagnosis.

As the template, RNA transcripts were used to amplify TCR beta CDR3 regions. Following a first-round RT-PCR that used HTBI primers, a second-round multiplex PCR was carried out. Each CDR3 protein gets one entry after TCRdb re-called the multiplex PCR reads with MiXCR. The sample has fewer than 350,000 distinct CDR3 sequences, roughly 15% seen once. Patients with other autoimmune diseases, uncontrolled infections, pregnancy or lactation were excluded. This CDR3 has 14 residues. The ends lost 6 bases at V and 3 bases at J; junction bases unmatched: 8. CDR1 and CDR2 (germline): MNHEY, SVGAGI. This clonotype came up many times.

The sequenced material came from peripheral blood. The clonotype was recovered from an adult man with Graves' ophthalmopathy. The chain employs TRBV6-5 and TRBJ2-7; 7 bases agree with TRBD2. The CDR3 loop is CASSRQGGDYEQYF. DNA for the CDR3: TGTGCCAGCAGCCGGCAGGGAGGGGACTACGAGCAGTACTTC.